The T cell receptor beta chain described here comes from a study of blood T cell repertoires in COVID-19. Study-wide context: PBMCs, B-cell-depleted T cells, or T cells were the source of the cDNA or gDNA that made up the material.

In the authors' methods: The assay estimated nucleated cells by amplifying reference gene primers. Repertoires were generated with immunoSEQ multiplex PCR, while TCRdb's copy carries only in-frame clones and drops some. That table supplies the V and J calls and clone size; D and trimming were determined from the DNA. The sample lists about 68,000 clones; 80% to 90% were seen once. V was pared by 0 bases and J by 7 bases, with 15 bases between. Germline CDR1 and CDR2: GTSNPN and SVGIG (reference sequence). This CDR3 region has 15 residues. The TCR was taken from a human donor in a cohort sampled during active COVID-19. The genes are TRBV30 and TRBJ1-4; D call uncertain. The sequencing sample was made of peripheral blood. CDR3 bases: TGTGCCTGGAGTGTCGCGGCAGGCCGGGGTGAAAAACTGTTTTTT. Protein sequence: CAWSVAAGRGEKLFF.